Presented here are 6 T cell receptor beta chains from one specimen sequenced in a study of cytomegalovirus exposure and HLA in healthy donors. Repertoires were generated with immunoSEQ multiplex PCR, while TCRdb's copy carries only in-frame clones and drops some. The sample lists tens of thousands of clones, approximately 96% seen once, with approximately 1.3% in the top ten. Sequencing was done on a sample of PBMCs. These receptor sequences come from a woman aged 18-29 years in good health and CMV-seronegative.

The J gene is TRBJ2-7, the V gene TRBV28, with 7 bases that match TRBD1. Looked up from germline, CDR1 is MDHEN and CDR2 is SYDVKM. V lost 6 bases and J lost 4; bases outside the gene matches: 12. This CDR3 has 15 residues. The CDR3 region has the DNA TGTGCCAGCAGCACAGGGGCCGCGATGGGTTACGAGCAGTACTTC. Translation gives CASSTGAAMGYEQYF.

V usage is TRBV30 and J usage is TRBJ2-7; 15 bases match TRBD2. CDR3 length: 14 residues. Germline V gene lookup returns CDR1 GTSNPN and CDR2 SVGIG (reference sequence). The V gene end was trimmed by 4 bases and the J gene end by 4 bases; junction bases not matched to a gene: 2. As DNA, the CDR3 is TGTGCCTGGACAGGACTAGCGGGAGGGTACGAGCAGTACTTC. Amino acid sequence: CAWTGLAGGYEQYF.

The chain carries TRBV2 and TRBJ1-1; TRBD1 agrees at 9 bases. This CDR3 is 14 amino acids long. J gave up 6 bases and V 6 bases, and 8 bases lay outside the gene matches. Germline CDR1 reads SNHLY; CDR2 reads FYNNEI. The CDR3 here is CASRQQGADSEAFF. The CDR3 DNA is TGTGCCAGCAGACAACAGGGGGCGGATTCTGAAGCTTTCTTT.

V gene TRBV7-9 combines with J gene TRBJ2-5; 7 positions match TRBD1. This CDR3 has 14 residues. CDR1 is SEHNR, CDR2 FQNEAQ, per germline (reference sequence). V dropped 5 bases and J dropped 2; count of bases not matched to a gene: 5. The CDR3 reads CASSIRTGQETQYF. In nucleotides, the CDR3 is TGTGCCAGCAGCATCCGGACAGGACAAGAGACCCAGTACTTC.

The chain uses TRBV5-1 and TRBJ2-1; tentatively, D is TRBD2 (6 bases). Germline V CDR1 and CDR2: SGHRS, YFSETQ. Deletions cut 3 bases from V and 6 bases from J, with 16 bases between. This CDR3 is 15 amino acids long. The CDR3 sequence is CASSYYGSSGNEQFF. The DNA for the CDR3 is TGCGCCAGCAGCTACTACGGGAGTTCGGGCAATGAGCAGTTCTTC.

The V and J genes are TRBV6-4 and TRBJ2-1; 7 nucleotides line up with TRBD2. V dropped 4 bases and J dropped 5; count of bases not matched to a gene: 8. From germline, CDR1 is MRHNA and CDR2 SNTAGT. This CDR3 contains 15 residues. Here the CDR3 DNA reads TGTGCCAGCAGTGTCGGGGAGGGATGGGACAATGAGCAGTTCTTC. It is translated as CASSVGEGWDNEQFF.